This T cell receptor (beta chain) was sequenced for a study of T cell changes during pregnancy in multiple sclerosis. The table came from immunoSEQ multiplex PCR; TCRdb's copy has only in-frame clones and leaves some out. The data hold approximately 34,000 clones, with under 95% observed a single time. Germline CDR1 reads SNHLY; CDR2 reads FYNNEI. The CDR3 has 15 residues. V gave up 1 base and J gave up 6 bases; unmatched junction bases: 7. The chain is built from TRBV2 and TRBJ1-2, with TRBD1 matching 8 bases. This TCR came from a female donor with multiple sclerosis, enrolled in a pregnancy study. This specimen consisted of CD4+ T cells from peripheral blood mononuclear cells, obtained after pregnancy. CDR3 DNA sequence: TGTGCCAGCAGTGAAGGGCCGGGACAGGTGGATGGCTACACCTTC. Residues: CASSEGPGQVDGYTF.